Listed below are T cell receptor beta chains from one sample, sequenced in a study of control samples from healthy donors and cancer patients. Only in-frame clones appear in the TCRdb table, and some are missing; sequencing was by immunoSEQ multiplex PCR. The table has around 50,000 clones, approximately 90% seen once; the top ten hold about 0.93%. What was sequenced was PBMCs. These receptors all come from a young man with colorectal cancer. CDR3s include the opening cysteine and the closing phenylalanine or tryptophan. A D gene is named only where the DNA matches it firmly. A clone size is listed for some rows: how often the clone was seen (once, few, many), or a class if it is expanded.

cdr3_aa: CAWSEDRGVNTIYF
cdr3_nt: TGTGCCTGGAGTGAAGACAGGGGGGTAAACACCATATATTTT
clone_size: NA
d_call: TRBD1
v_call: TRBV30
j_call: TRBJ1-3

cdr3_aa: CAGNDRAGDGYTF
cdr3_nt: TGTGCCGGAAATGACAGGGCAGGGGATGGCTACACCTTC
clone_size: NA
d_call: TRBD1
v_call: TRBV6-6
j_call: TRBJ1-2

cdr3_aa: CATHQAGGPFEQFF
cdr3_nt: TGTGCCACCCACCAAGCGGGGGGGCCTTTTGAGCAGTTCTTC
clone_size: NA
d_call: TRBD2
v_call: TRBV7-9
j_call: TRBJ2-1

cdr3_aa: CASSKQGTRSYEQYF
cdr3_nt: TGTGCCAGTAGTAAACAGGGAACAAGATCCTACGAGCAGTACTTC
clone_size: NA
d_call: NA
v_call: TRBV19
j_call: TRBJ2-7

cdr3_aa: CAWSHRDTEAFF
cdr3_nt: TGTGCCTGGAGTCACAGGGACACTGAAGCTTTCTTT
clone_size: NA
d_call: NA
v_call: TRBV30
j_call: TRBJ1-1

cdr3_aa: CASSDSSTGELFF
cdr3_nt: TGTGCCAGCAGTGACTCGAGCACCGGGGAGCTGTTTTTT
clone_size: NA
d_call: NA
v_call: TRBV6-4
j_call: TRBJ2-2

cdr3_aa: CASSQDKGGRTGNTIYF
cdr3_nt: TGTGCCAGCAGCCAAGATAAGGGGGGTAGGACTGGAAACACCATATATTTT
clone_size: once
d_call: NA
v_call: TRBV3-1/TRBV3-2
j_call: TRBJ1-3

cdr3_aa: CASSYGLEADWDTQYF
cdr3_nt: TGTGCCAGCAGTTATGGGCTGGAGGCTGATTGGGATACGCAGTATTTT
clone_size: NA
d_call: NA
v_call: TRBV6-2/TRBV6-3
j_call: TRBJ2-3

cdr3_aa: CASKGTPRGGGGTGELFF
cdr3_nt: TGCGCCAGCAAGGGAACCCCCCGAGGAGGGGGTGGCACCGGGGAGCTGTTTTTT
clone_size: few
d_call: NA
v_call: TRBV10-2
j_call: TRBJ2-2

cdr3_aa: CASSPSSGVRRGGGIYTF
cdr3_nt: TGTGCCAGCAGCCCCTCATCTGGAGTAAGGAGGGGTGGGGGTATCTACACCTTC
clone_size: NA
d_call: NA
v_call: TRBV4-2
j_call: TRBJ1-2

cdr3_aa: CASSPLQQGSNQPQHF
cdr3_nt: TGCGCCAGCAGCCCACTCCAACAGGGTAGCAATCAGCCCCAGCATTTT
clone_size: once
d_call: NA
v_call: TRBV4-1
j_call: TRBJ1-5

cdr3_aa: CASSQRDGYNEQFF
cdr3_nt: TGTGCCAGCTCCCAGAGGGACGGCTACAATGAGCAGTTCTTC
clone_size: NA
d_call: NA
v_call: TRBV19
j_call: TRBJ2-1

cdr3_aa: CASNAVSNTEAFF
cdr3_nt: TGTGCCAGCAATGCAGTCTCTAACACTGAAGCTTTCTTT
clone_size: NA
d_call: NA
v_call: TRBV6-5
j_call: TRBJ1-1

cdr3_aa: CASGDGQGIAPLHF
cdr3_nt: TGTGCTAGTGGAGATGGACAGGGGATTGCACCCCTCCACTTT
clone_size: NA
d_call: TRBD1
v_call: TRBV12-5
j_call: TRBJ1-6

cdr3_aa: CASFTPSGAATNYGYTF
cdr3_nt: TGTGCCAGTTTCACACCCTCCGGGGCCGCCACTAACTATGGCTACACCTTC
clone_size: NA
d_call: NA
v_call: TRBV27
j_call: TRBJ1-2

cdr3_aa: CASRTPQAQHF
cdr3_nt: TGTGCCAGCAGGACCCCGCAAGCCCAGCATTTT
clone_size: NA
d_call: NA
v_call: TRBV28
j_call: TRBJ1-5

cdr3_aa: CSVEVRLAENTGELFF
cdr3_nt: TGCAGCGTTGAAGTGAGACTAGCGGAGAACACCGGGGAGCTGTTTTTT
clone_size: NA
d_call: TRBD2
v_call: TRBV29-1
j_call: TRBJ2-2

cdr3_aa: CASSGTGTYSNQPQHF
cdr3_nt: TGTGCCAGTAGTGGTACCGGGACGTATAGCAATCAGCCCCAGCATTTT
clone_size: once
d_call: NA
v_call: TRBV19
j_call: TRBJ1-5

cdr3_aa: CASSYAGGRDEKLFF
cdr3_nt: TGTGCCAGCAGTTACGCGGGGGGTCGGGATGAAAAACTGTTTTTT
clone_size: NA
d_call: NA
v_call: TRBV6-5
j_call: TRBJ1-4

cdr3_aa: CASSQVRNTGELFF
cdr3_nt: TGTGCCAGCAGCCAAGTACGTAACACCGGGGAGCTGTTTTTT
clone_size: once
d_call: NA
v_call: TRBV3-1/TRBV3-2
j_call: TRBJ2-2

cdr3_aa: CASSQDPGRNTEAFF
cdr3_nt: TGTGCCAGCAGCCAAGATCCGGGCAGGAACACTGAAGCTTTCTTT
clone_size: NA
d_call: NA
v_call: TRBV14
j_call: TRBJ1-1

cdr3_aa: CAISPLAGGQETQYF
cdr3_nt: TGTGCCATCAGTCCCCTAGCGGGGGGGCAAGAGACCCAGTACTTC
clone_size: NA
d_call: TRBD2
v_call: TRBV10-3
j_call: TRBJ2-5

cdr3_aa: CASSLDRRRGVDYYGYTF
cdr3_nt: TGTGCCAGCAGCTTAGATCGACGGCGAGGGGTTGACTATTATGGCTACACCTTC
clone_size: NA
d_call: NA
v_call: TRBV11-2
j_call: TRBJ1-2

cdr3_aa: CAISTGQVDNEQFF
cdr3_nt: TGTGCCATCAGTACGGGACAGGTGGACAATGAGCAGTTCTTC
clone_size: NA
d_call: TRBD1
v_call: TRBV10-3
j_call: TRBJ2-1

cdr3_aa: CAWSVRTGRTDTQYF
cdr3_nt: TGTGCCTGGAGTGTACGAACGGGGAGGACGGATACGCAGTATTTT
clone_size: NA
d_call: NA
v_call: TRBV30
j_call: TRBJ2-3

cdr3_aa: CASSFPDRANYEQYF
cdr3_nt: TGTGCCAGCAGCTTCCCGGACAGGGCTAACTACGAGCAGTACTTC
clone_size: NA
d_call: TRBD1
v_call: TRBV7-8
j_call: TRBJ2-7

cdr3_aa: CASSVLRNTEAFF
cdr3_nt: TGTGCCAGCAGCGTTCTCCGGAACACTGAAGCTTTCTTT
clone_size: NA
d_call: NA
v_call: TRBV9
j_call: TRBJ1-1

cdr3_aa: CATSEGSQPQHF
cdr3_nt: TGTGCCACCAGTGAAGGGAGTCAGCCCCAGCATTTT
clone_size: NA
d_call: NA
v_call: TRBV24-1
j_call: TRBJ1-5

cdr3_aa: CASSYPDRAGYGYTF
cdr3_nt: TGTGCCAGCAGTTACCCGGACCGGGCGGGCTATGGCTACACCTTC
clone_size: NA
d_call: NA
v_call: TRBV6-2/TRBV6-3
j_call: TRBJ1-2